This T cell receptor (beta chain) was captured in a study of cytomegalovirus exposure and HLA in healthy donors. About the study: The same platform was used for the 110 or so validation repertoires and the roughly 600 first-cohort repertoires, a later analysis reported. Study-wide findings and caveats: In vitro testing confirmed three CMV-associated chains as specific for CMV antigens. The listing of approximately 160 TCR beta chains classed them as cytomegalovirus-associated.

The CDR3 runs to 12 residues. Deletions cut 8 bases from V and 0 bases from J, with 8 bases between. CDR1 LGHNT and CDR2 FRNRAP come from the germline V gene. This table comes from immunoSEQ multiplex PCR, and its TCRdb copy is limited to in-frame clones, with some not included. The sample lists 65,000 to 90,000 clones, 85% to 95% occurring once. About this clone itself: What it recognizes is unknown.

This chain joins TRBV12-5 and TRBJ2-7; D is uncertain. The source of this sequence is a man aged 18 to 29 in good health and CMV-seronegative. Sequencing used PBMCs. The CDR3 nucleotides are TGTGCTAGTAGCTCAAACTCCTACGAGCAGTACTTC. Protein product: CASSSNSYEQYF. The variable domain in full, with the rest retrieved from reference TRBV12-5 and TRBJ2-7, is DARVTQTPRHKVTEMGQEVTMRCQPILGHNTVFWYRQTMMQGLELLAYFRNRAPLDDSGMPKDRFSAEMPDATLATLKIQPSEPRDSAVYFCASSSNSYEQYFGPGTRLTVT.